These 19 T cell receptor beta chains came from one sample sequenced in a study of response to subunit inactivated influenza vaccine. TCRdb itself ran the RT-PCR reads through MiXCR, one entry per CDR3 protein. The sample yields 650,000 to 800,000 distinct CDR3 sequences, approximately 15% seen once. Sample: PBMCs from blood, taken 14 days before vaccination. The receptors stem from a man aged 50 or older who received an inactivated influenza vaccine.

J is TRBJ2-1 and V is TRBV20-1; D is possibly TRBD1 or TRBD2 (5 bases each). This CDR3 contains 12 residues. CDR1 is DFQATT and CDR2 is SNEGSKA in the germline V gene (reference sequence). Trimming took off 6 bases at V and 8 bases at J, with 14 bases between the two ends. The CDR3 sequence is CSAYLGTDEQFF. In DNA, the CDR3 is TGCAGTGCCTACCTAGGGACGGATGAGCAGTTCTTC.

In DNA, the CDR3 is TGCAGTAAAACGATTGGCACAGATACGCAGTATTTT. Residues: CSKTIGTDTQYF. The gene calls are TRBV20-1 and TRBJ2-3, with D unclear. Trimming left V 8 bases short and J 1 base short, with 10 bases between. In germline, CDR1 is DFQATT, CDR2 SNEGSKA (reference sequence). The CDR3 sequence is 12 residues long.

This clonotype was counted only a few times. The chain joins TRBV6-1 to TRBJ2-2; TRBD2 agrees at 8 bases. CDR1 and CDR2 (germline): MNHNS, SASEGT. V was clipped by 1 base and J by 5 bases; unmatched bases: 0. The CDR3 length is 14 residues. The CDR3 is CASSEERGTGELFF. The CDR3 nucleotides are TGTGCCAGCAGTGAAGAGCGGGGGACCGGGGAGCTGTTTTTT.

The chain couples TRBV3-1 to TRBJ1-1, with no clear D. CDR1 LGHDT and CDR2 YNNKEL come from the germline V gene (reference sequence). CDR3 length: 15 amino acids. V gave up 0 bases and J gave up 2 bases, with 10 bases separating them. The CDR3 sequence is CASSQDLARNTEAFF. CDR3 bases: TGTGCCAGCAGCCAAGATCTGGCCAGAAACACTGAAGCTTTCTTT.

In its sample, this clonotype was seen many times. The chain has TRBV3-1 and TRBJ2-2, with 8 bases identical to TRBD1. The CDR3 contains 16 residues. Trimming removed 5 bases from V and 5 bases from J; junction bases left unmatched: 10. Germline CDR1 reads LGHDT; CDR2 reads YNNKEL (reference sequence). This chain's CDR3 is CASSRTSRGRTGELFF. CDR3 sequence (DNA): TGTGCCAGCAGCAGGACGTCCAGGGGGCGAACCGGGGAGCTGTTTTTT.

This clonotype has a handful of counts. This rearrangement joins TRBV6-1 to TRBJ2-7, with D possibly being TRBD1 (5 bases). V was clipped by 3 bases and J by 2 bases, with 17 bases between them. The CDR3 covers 16 residues. Germline loops: CDR1 MNHNS, CDR2 SASEGT. The CDR3 protein is CASSDQIFQGPYEQYF. The CDR3 bases are TGTGCCAGCAGTGATCAAATTTTCCAGGGTCCCTACGAGCAGTACTTC.

This clonotype was seen only a few times. The chain is built from TRBV5-1 and TRBJ2-5; a possible D gene is TRBD1 (5 bases). The CDR3 is 14 amino acids. The V end was cut by 4 bases, the J end by 0 bases, with 10 bases between. In germline, CDR1 is SGHRS, CDR2 YFSETQ. The CDR3 bases are TGCGCCAGCAGCCTAATGACAGACCAAGAGACCCAGTACTTC. It yields the protein CASSLMTDQETQYF. The variable domain in full, completed from reference TRBV5-1 and TRBJ2-5, reads KAGVTQTPRYLIKTRGQQVTLSCSPISGHRSVSWYQQTPGQGLQFLFEYFSETQRNKGNFPGRFSGRQFSNSRSEMNVSTLELGDSALYLCASSLMTDQETQYFGPGTRLLVL.

This clonotype was seen a few times. The V call is TRBV15, the J call TRBJ1-4, with a tentative D call TRBD1 (5 bases). This CDR3 has 15 amino acids. V was shortened by 0 bases and J by 4 bases, with 9 bases between the two germline ends. Germline values: CDR1 LNHNV, CDR2 YYDKDF (reference sequence). The CDR3 sequence is CATSRERQGNEKLFF. The CDR3, as DNA: TGTGCCACCAGCAGAGAGAGGCAGGGTAATGAAAAACTGTTTTTT.

This clonotype was seen a few times. The DNA for the CDR3 is TGTGCCAGCAGCCAAGAGGGGGGAAGAGGGGCCAACGTCCTGACTTTC. Translating it yields CASSQEGGRGANVLTF. The rearrangement links TRBV4-2 to TRBJ2-6, with D possibly being TRBD2 (6 bases). The CDR3 loop spans 16 amino acids. V was shortened by 0 bases and J by 4 bases, with 10 bases between the two germline ends. In germline, CDR1 is LGHNA, CDR2 YNFKEQ.

This clonotype showed up just a few times. The V and J genes are TRBV28 and TRBJ2-7; D not resolved. This CDR3 region has 16 residues. V lost 7 bases, J lost 7 bases, and 26 bases lay in between. In germline, CDR1 is MDHEN, CDR2 SYDVKM. The CDR3 DNA sequence: TGTGCCAGCACCTTCCGTTCAATGGGGTACCCTAGGGAGCAGTACTTC. Residues: CASTFRSMGYPREQYF.

As DNA, the CDR3 is TGTGCCAGCAGTGATCCCTCCCAGGGAGTTAGCTCCTACGAGCAGTACTTC. Translating gives CASSDPSQGVSSYEQYF. V is TRBV25-1 and J is TRBJ2-7; the D call may be TRBD1 or TRBD2 (5 bases each). This CDR3 contains 17 residues. V lost 3 bases and J lost 0, with 18 bases in between. Germline V lookup: CDR1 MGHDK, CDR2 SYGVNS.

This clonotype was seen more than once but under ten times. CDR3 sequence reads: CSASDEGTAGKTQYF. The CDR3 nucleotides are TGCAGTGCTAGTGATGAAGGGACAGCGGGGAAGACCCAGTACTTC. This chain uses TRBV20-1 with TRBJ2-5, with D perhaps being TRBD1 or TRBD2 (7 bases each). The germline V gene has CDR1 DFQATT and CDR2 SNEGSKA (reference sequence). V lost 3 bases and J 6 bases, leaving 20 bases between the germline ends. The CDR3 loop spans 15 amino acids.

The rearrangement links TRBV29-1 to TRBJ2-4; 10 nucleotides line up with TRBD1. CDR1 is SQVTM, CDR2 ANQGSEA, per germline. CDR3 length: 16 amino acids. The trim removed 6 bases at V and 0 bases at J, leaving 8 bases unmatched. This CDR3 reads CSVKDRGALAKNIQYF. The CDR3 region has the DNA TGCAGCGTAAAGGACAGGGGGGCACTAGCCAAAAACATTCAGTACTTC.

J is TRBJ1-5 and V is TRBV6-1, with unresolved D. The length of the CDR3 is 14 residues. The germline V gene has CDR1 MNHNS and CDR2 SASEGT. Trimming removed 3 bases from V and 3 bases from J, with 9 bases in between. CDR3 in amino acids: CASSEAGINQPQHF. The CDR3 nucleotides read TGTGCCAGCAGTGAGGCTGGGATCAATCAGCCCCAGCATTTT.

The V call is TRBV7-9, the J call TRBJ2-5; tentatively, D is TRBD1 (6 bases). Germline V gene lookup returns CDR1 SEHNR and CDR2 FQNEAQ (reference sequence). The CDR3 is made up of 13 amino acids. V gave up 5 bases and J gave up 5 bases, with 12 bases separating them. This CDR3 reads CASSVGAWETQYF. CDR3 DNA sequence: TGTGCCAGCAGCGTGGGGGCGTGGGAGACCCAGTACTTC. The whole variable domain, filled in from reference TRBV7-9 and TRBJ2-5, reads DTGVSQNPRHKITKRGQNVTFRCDPISEHNRLYWYRQTLGQGPEFLTYFQNEAQLEKSRLLSDRFSAERPKGSFSTLEIQRTEQGDSAMYLCASSVGAWETQYFGPGTRLLVL.

About this clonotype: A much larger clone lies a single base off, so this may be a read error. The chain employs TRBV6-5 and TRBJ2-7, with no clear D. The germline V gene encodes CDR1 MNHEY and CDR2 SVGAGI. The CDR3 is 11 residues long. The CDR3 DNA reads TGTCCCAGCAGTACCTGGAACGAGCAGTACTTC. This encodes CPSSTWNEQYF.

This chain connects TRBV7-9 to TRBJ2-5; D unresolved. With 1 base removed from V and 2 bases from J, the gap between germline ends came to 11 bases. The CDR3 sequence is 15 residues long. Per the germline V gene, CDR1 is SEHNR and CDR2 is FQNEAQ (reference sequence). Written as DNA, the CDR3 is TGTGCCAGCAGCTTAGGGGCTGGACCACAAGAGACCCAGTACTTC. This gives the protein CASSLGAGPQETQYF.

The gene calls are TRBV12-3 or TRBV12-4 and TRBJ2-3; D gene ambiguous. The length of the CDR3 is 13 residues. Trimming removed 0 bases at V and 10 bases at J, with 11 bases between. The CDR3 reads CASSLALGAAQYF. CDR3 DNA sequence: TGTGCCAGCAGTTTAGCGCTAGGCGCTGCGCAGTATTTT.

V is TRBV2 and J is TRBJ2-4, with D possibly TRBD1 on 7 matching bases. V was clipped by 6 bases and J by 0 bases, with 15 bases between them. CDR3 size: 16 residues. Germline V lookup: CDR1 SNHLY, CDR2 FYNNEI. CDR3: CASRGGQTGAKNIQYF. The CDR3 nucleotides are TGTGCCAGCAGGGGGGGACAGACGGGAGCCAAAAACATTCAGTACTTC.